This T cell receptor (beta chain) was documented in a study of T cell changes during pregnancy in multiple sclerosis. CDR3 length equals 16 residues. The germline V and J ends were trimmed by 2 bases and 1 base, with 14 bases remaining between them. CDR1 is SEHNR, CDR2 FQNEAQ, per germline (reference sequence). Repertoires were generated with immunoSEQ multiplex PCR, while TCRdb's copy carries only in-frame clones and drops some. The sample has approximately 93,000 clones, approximately 90% seen once. V gene TRBV7-9 combines with J gene TRBJ1-1; D gene unclear. The TCR was taken from a female donor with multiple sclerosis, enrolled in a pregnancy study. Material: peripheral blood, obtained before pregnancy. The CDR3 loop is CASSLWIASSNTEAFF. The CDR3 bases are TGTGCCAGCAGCTTATGGATAGCATCCTCGAACACTGAAGCTTTCTTT.